The rows below give T cell receptor beta chains drawn from one sample of a study of T cell changes during pregnancy in multiple sclerosis. Sequencing used immunoSEQ multiplex PCR; TCRdb keeps in-frame clones, though not all of them. The sample yields some 45,000 clones, 91% seen once. The specimen comprised CD4+ T cells from peripheral blood mononuclear cells, sampled after pregnancy. The receptors stem from a female donor in good health, enrolled as a control in a pregnancy study. Each CDR3 is given with its conserved first and last residue. A D gene is named only where the DNA matches it firmly. Not all rows give a size; the values are once, few, many and, for expanded clones, a class.

TGTGCCAGCAGCCCGGACAGAGGTTCCTACAATGAGCAGTTCTTC | CASSPDRGSYNEQFF | NA | TRBJ2-1 | TRBV9 | NA
TGTGCCAGCTGGGACAGGGGAGCTGAGACCCAGTACTTC | CASWDRGAETQYF | TRBD1 | TRBJ2-5 | TRBV6-1 | NA
TGTGCCAGCAGTAAGGACAGGGCTAGGGAGCAGTACTTC | CASSKDRAREQYF | TRBD1 | TRBJ2-7 | TRBV2 | NA
TGCGCCAGCAGCTTAAGGGGTGCTAATGAAAAACTGTTTTTT | CASSLRGANEKLFF | NA | TRBJ1-4 | TRBV5-1 | NA
TGTGCCAGCTTACGCAACGGGGAGGTGCTAGACAATGAGCAGTTCTTC | CASLRNGEVLDNEQFF | NA | TRBJ2-1 | TRBV18 | NA
TGTGCCAGCAGGCCAATCGTAGGACTAGCGGGGGGGGAATACAATGAGCAGTTCTTC | CASRPIVGLAGGEYNEQFF | TRBD2 | TRBJ2-1 | TRBV27 | NA
TGTGCCAGTATCAGGAGTCAGGGAAAAACCGGGGAGCTGTTTTTT | CASIRSQGKTGELFF | NA | TRBJ2-2 | TRBV19 | once
TGCGCCAGCAGCCAAGATCGGCTAGCGGGGGGAGGAGAGACCCAGTACTTC | CASSQDRLAGGGETQYF | TRBD2 | TRBJ2-5 | TRBV4-1 | NA
TGTGCCAGCAGCCCCACGGGAGTAAACAGTTTTAGGACCGGGGAGCTGTTTTTT | CASSPTGVNSFRTGELFF | NA | TRBJ2-2 | TRBV7-9 | once
TGTGCCAGCAGCGTCGACAGGGTTGCAAACTATGGCTACACCTTC | CASSVDRVANYGYTF | TRBD1 | TRBJ1-2 | TRBV7-2 | NA
TGCGCCAGCAGCTGGGGGGACAGGGGTAAAGGAGATACGCAGTATTTT | CASSWGDRGKGDTQYF | TRBD1 | TRBJ2-3 | TRBV5-1 | NA
TGTGCCAGCAGGGGATGGGCTCCCGGGGAACCCTACAATGAGCAGTTCTTC | CASRGWAPGEPYNEQFF | NA | TRBJ2-1 | TRBV21-1 | NA
TGCAGCGTTGTCAGCTACAATGAGCAGTTCTTC | CSVVSYNEQFF | NA | TRBJ2-1 | TRBV29-1 | NA
TGTGCCAGCAGTTTATTTGGGGCCTCATATAGCAATCAGCCCCAGCATTTT | CASSLFGASYSNQPQHF | NA | TRBJ1-5 | TRBV27 | NA
TGTGCCATCAGTGGACAGTCGGACACTGAAGCTTTCTTT | CAISGQSDTEAFF | NA | TRBJ1-1 | TRBV10-3 | NA
TGTGCCAGCAGCCAGGGACAGCTAAATGAAAAACTGTTTTTT | CASSQGQLNEKLFF | TRBD1 | TRBJ1-4 | TRBV5-4 | NA
TGTGCCAGCAGCCGCCTAGCGGGAGGGGGTCCTACAGATACGCAGTATTTT | CASSRLAGGGPTDTQYF | TRBD2 | TRBJ2-3 | TRBV27 | NA
TGTGCCAGCAGCTTAGCGGTTAGCGTAGGGACCGGGGAGCTGTTTTTT | CASSLAVSVGTGELFF | NA | TRBJ2-2 | TRBV7-2 | NA
TGCGCCAGCAGCTTAGGGGCCGCGAACACCGGGGAGCTGTTTTTT | CASSLGAANTGELFF | NA | TRBJ2-2 | TRBV5-1 | NA
TGTGCCAGCAGCCAAGCAGTCACCTCTGAAGCTTTCTTT | CASSQAVTSEAFF | NA | TRBJ1-1 | TRBV14 | NA
TGCGCCAGCAGCCCGGGGGAGGGTGGTAATTCACCCCTCCACTTT | CASSPGEGGNSPLHF | NA | TRBJ1-6 | TRBV5-1 | NA
TGTGCCAGCAGCCGACAGGGATACAATGAGCAGTTCTTC | CASSRQGYNEQFF | TRBD1 | TRBJ2-1 | TRBV7-2 | NA
TGTGCCAGCAGCTCTCAGGGTACGAGCGGGGAAAAACTGTTTTTT | CASSSQGTSGEKLFF | NA | TRBJ1-4 | TRBV7-2 | NA
TGTGCCAGCAGTGAAGCTGGCGGGACAGGGGTAATGGGTCAGCCCCAGCATTTT | CASSEAGGTGVMGQPQHF | TRBD1 | TRBJ1-5 | TRBV6-1 | NA
TGTGCCAGCAGCTTACCTAGCGGGAGAACAGAGACCCAGTACTTC | CASSLPSGRTETQYF | TRBD2 | TRBJ2-5 | TRBV7-2 | NA
TGTGCCAGCAGCGTAGCTTCTGGGCTAGCGGGCAACACCGGGGAGCTGTTTTTT | CASSVASGLAGNTGELFF | TRBD2 | TRBJ2-2 | TRBV9 | NA
TGTGCCAGCAGTCTCGGGACAAACTATGGCTACACCTTC | CASSLGTNYGYTF | NA | TRBJ1-2 | TRBV6-6 | once
TGTGCCAGCAGCGTAGAGCTCCGGGGCGAGCAGTACTTC | CASSVELRGEQYF | NA | TRBJ2-7 | TRBV9 | NA
TGTGCCAGCAGTCGGACAGGGGGCTCGGATACGCAGTATTTT | CASSRTGGSDTQYF | TRBD1 | TRBJ2-3 | TRBV6-5 | NA
TGTGCCAGCAGCGGGGGACAGGGCCCCTACTATGGCTACACCTTC | CASSGGQGPYYGYTF | TRBD1 | TRBJ1-2 | TRBV7-6 | NA
TGTGCCAGCAGCCCATTGAGGGGGGGCCACTACAATGAGCAGTTCTTC | CASSPLRGGHYNEQFF | NA | TRBJ2-1 | TRBV11-2 | NA
TGTGCCAGTAAGGAGGGGCCCGGGGGTGAGCAGTTCTTC | CASKEGPGGEQFF | NA | TRBJ2-1 | TRBV19 | once
TGCGCCAGCAGCTTCGGTAGCGGGGGGATATCCACAGATACGCAGTATTTT | CASSFGSGGISTDTQYF | TRBD2 | TRBJ2-3 | TRBV5-1 | NA
TGTGCCAGTGACTTAGGACACCAAAATTCACCCCTCCACTTT | CASDLGHQNSPLHF | NA | TRBJ1-6 | TRBV2 | NA
TGTGCCAGCAGGGTAGACAGGGTTCCGAGCTACACCTTC | CASRVDRVPSYTF | TRBD1 | TRBJ1-2 | TRBV6-1 | NA
TGTGCCAGCAGTTTACACGCGAGCTCTGGAAACACCATATATTTT | CASSLHASSGNTIYF | NA | TRBJ1-3 | TRBV28 | NA
TGTGCCAGCAGGCCAGAGCCGAGGGTGGGTGAGCAGTTCTTC | CASRPEPRVGEQFF | NA | TRBJ2-1 | TRBV27 | once
TGTGCCAGCTCACCACCCGGTCGGGGGATCACAGATACGCAGTATTTT | CASSPPGRGITDTQYF | NA | TRBJ2-3 | TRBV18 | once
TGTGCCAGCAGTTACTCGATCCAAGGGGCAGTCTCCCAGTACTTC | CASSYSIQGAVSQYF | NA | TRBJ2-5 | TRBV6-5 | once
TGTGCCAGCAGCTTAGGGACCTCACTAGCGGGGGACACAGATACGCAGTATTTT | CASSLGTSLAGDTDTQYF | TRBD2 | TRBJ2-3 | TRBV7-9 | NA
TGTGCCAGCAGTAAGGGGCTAGCGGGAGATACGCAGTATTTT | CASSKGLAGDTQYF | TRBD2 | TRBJ2-3 | TRBV7-2 | NA
TGTGCCAGCAGCGCACTAGGGGACGCGGGGTACACCGGGGAGCTGTTTTTT | CASSALGDAGYTGELFF | NA | TRBJ2-2 | TRBV7-2 | NA
TGTGCCAGCAACGTCCGGACAGTCAATCAGCCCCAGCATTTT | CASNVRTVNQPQHF | NA | TRBJ1-5 | TRBV28 | NA
TGTGCCAGCAGCTTGACAGGGAAAACAGATACGCAGTATTTT | CASSLTGKTDTQYF | TRBD1 | TRBJ2-3 | TRBV11-2 | NA
TGCGCCAGCAGCCAAGATCGGGGGGGGTCCAAGCTAGCCAAAAACATTCAGTACTTC | CASSQDRGGSKLAKNIQYF | TRBD2 | TRBJ2-4 | TRBV4-1 | NA
TGTGCCAGCAGCTGGGGACAGGGAAACACTGAAGCTTTCTTT | CASSWGQGNTEAFF | TRBD1 | TRBJ1-1 | TRBV7-9 | NA
TGTGCCAGCAGTCCACGGTACCAAGAGACCCAGTACTTC | CASSPRYQETQYF | NA | TRBJ2-5 | TRBV28 | once
TGTGCCAGCAGCCAAGGACTAGCAGATACGCAGTATTTT | CASSQGLADTQYF | TRBD2 | TRBJ2-3 | TRBV11-2 | NA
TGTGCCAGCAGTTTCAATGTGCTGGTAGCGGGGGGAAATGAGCAGTTCTTC | CASSFNVLVAGGNEQFF | TRBD2 | TRBJ2-1 | TRBV2 | NA
TGTGCCGGCAGTTTAAGGCCGGGGTATTCGTACGAGCAGTACTTC | CAGSLRPGYSYEQYF | NA | TRBJ2-7 | TRBV27 | NA
TGTGCTAGCAGCTTCAGCGGGAGCACCGGGGAGCTGTTTTTT | CASSFSGSTGELFF | TRBD2 | TRBJ2-2 | TRBV7-7 | once
TGTGCCAGCAGCTTGGCGGGAGATACCTATAAAAACACTGAAGCTTTCTTT | CASSLAGDTYKNTEAFF | NA | TRBJ1-1 | TRBV5-4 | NA
TGTGCCAGCAGTGGGACTAGCGGGGTGTGGGGTACGCAGTATTTT | CASSGTSGVWGTQYF | TRBD2 | TRBJ2-3 | TRBV28 | NA